This TCR beta chain was profiled in a study of T cells after yellow fever vaccination. The study's findings and limits: A limited proportion of clonotypes was detected within both the CD4 and CD8 compartments. The booster response re-showed most primary clones: more than 95% CD4, 88% CD8.

The CDR3 totals 16 residues. Deletions cut 5 bases from V and 7 bases from J, with 21 bases between. Germline CDR1 reads DFQATT; CDR2 reads SNEGSKA (reference sequence). In its sample, this clonotype was seen a few times. TCR cDNA was made by 5'RACE template switching, adding a universal primer site and UMIs. TCRdb re-analysed the 5' RACE reads in MiXCR, keeping a single row per CDR3 protein. The repertoire includes tens of thousands of distinct CDR3 sequences, 13% of them detected once, and 20% to 25% sits in the top ten. This TCR was sampled from a man in his late teens or twenties who received the YFV17D yellow fever vaccine. This chain connects TRBV20-1 to TRBJ1-6, with D possibly matching TRBD1 (5 bases). Here the sequenced sample was CD8+ T cells not binding an NS4B(214-222) dextramer, sorted from PBMCs, taken 21 days after the first yellow fever vaccination. CDR3 region: CSAPSAGDGFNSPLHF. CDR3 sequence (DNA): TGCAGTGCTCCCTCGGCTGGGGACGGCTTCAATTCACCCCTCCACTTT.